The 2 T cell receptor beta chains below all came from one sample that was sequenced in a study of cytotoxic CD8 clonotypes in ibrutinib-treated CLL. The method was immunoSEQ multiplex PCR; TCRdb's version includes in-frame clones alone and lacks a portion of them. The sample consists of about 270,000 clones, around 69% of them appearing once. Material: PBMCs, obtained at disease progression, from a patient treated with ibrutinib. The receptors shown here come from a human donor with chronic lymphocytic leukemia.

This clone was counted a few times. The rearrangement uses TRBV27 and TRBJ2-1, with D maybe TRBD2 (6 bases). This CDR3 contains 14 residues. The germline CDR1 and CDR2 sequences are MNHEY and SMNVEV (reference sequence). Trimming removed 5 bases at V and 4 bases at J, with 12 bases between. The CDR3 reads CASSPRGAYNEQFF. CDR3 coding DNA: TGTGCCAGCAGTCCGCGGGGAGCTTACAATGAGCAGTTCTTC.

This clone has only a few counts. The rearrangement uses TRBV7-6 and TRBJ1-1, with no clear D. The CDR3 spans 15 residues. Germline V gene sequence: CDR1 SGHVS, CDR2 FNYEAQ. Between the trimmed V and J ends, which lost 0 bases and 0 bases, there was a span of 8 bases. The CDR3 protein is CASSLAHAMNTEAFF. CDR3 DNA sequence: TGTGCCAGCAGCTTAGCGCACGCGATGAACACTGAAGCTTTCTTT.